This T cell receptor (beta chain) comes out of a study of T cells in localized non-small cell lung cancer. Germline V CDR1 and CDR2: SGHDN, FVKESK. CDR3 length: 14 amino acids. V was clipped by 3 bases and J by 2 bases, with 10 bases between them. Profiled with immunoSEQ multiplex PCR; TCRdb holds only in-frame clones, not every one. The table shows 20,000 to 25,000 clones, with approximately 89% occurring only once. This clonotype was obtained from a woman aged 35-75 years with stage III lung adenocarcinoma. The rearrangement uses TRBV14 and TRBJ2-5, with D tentatively TRBD1 (6 bases). The sample was peripheral blood mononuclear cells, taken before any cancer treatment. The CDR3 DNA reads as TGTGCCAGCAGCCAGAAACAGGGTCAAGAGACCCAGTACTTC. Residues: CASSQKQGQETQYF. Full variable domain (rest looked up from reference TRBV14 and TRBJ2-5): EAGVTQFPSHSVIEKGQTVTLRCDPISGHDNLYWYRRVMGKEIKFLLHFVKESKQDESGMPNNRFLAERTGGTYSTLKVQPAELEDSGVYFCASSQKQGQETQYFGPGTRLLVL.